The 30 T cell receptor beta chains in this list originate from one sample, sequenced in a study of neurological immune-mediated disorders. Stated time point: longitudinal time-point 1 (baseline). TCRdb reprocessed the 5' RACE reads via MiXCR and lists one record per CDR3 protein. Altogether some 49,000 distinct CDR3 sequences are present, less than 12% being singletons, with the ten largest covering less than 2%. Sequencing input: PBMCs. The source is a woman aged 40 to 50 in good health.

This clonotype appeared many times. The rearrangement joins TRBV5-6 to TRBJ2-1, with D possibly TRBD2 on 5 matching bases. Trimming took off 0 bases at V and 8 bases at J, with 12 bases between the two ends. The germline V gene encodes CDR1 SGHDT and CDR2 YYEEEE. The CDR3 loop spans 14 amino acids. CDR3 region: CASSLAASRDEQFF. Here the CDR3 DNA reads TGTGCCAGCAGCTTGGCGGCTAGCCGAGATGAGCAGTTCTTC.

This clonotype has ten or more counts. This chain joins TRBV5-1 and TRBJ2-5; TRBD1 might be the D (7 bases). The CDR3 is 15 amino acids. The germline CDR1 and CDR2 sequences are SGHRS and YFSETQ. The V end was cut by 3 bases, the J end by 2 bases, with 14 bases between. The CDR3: CASSSGDRQQETQYF. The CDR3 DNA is TGCGCCAGCAGCTCGGGGGACAGACAGCAAGAGACCCAGTACTTC. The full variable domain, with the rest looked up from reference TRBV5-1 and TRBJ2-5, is KAGVTQTPRYLIKTRGQQVTLSCSPISGHRSVSWYQQTPGQGLQFLFEYFSETQRNKGNFPGRFSGRQFSNSRSEMNVSTLELGDSALYLCASSSGDRQQETQYFGPGTRLLVL.

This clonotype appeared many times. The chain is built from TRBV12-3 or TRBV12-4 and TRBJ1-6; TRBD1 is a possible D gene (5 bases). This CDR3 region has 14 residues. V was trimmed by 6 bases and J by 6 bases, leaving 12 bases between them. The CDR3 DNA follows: TGTGCCAGCAGCCCTGACAGCTTTAATTCACCCCTCCACTTT. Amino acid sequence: CASSPDSFNSPLHF.

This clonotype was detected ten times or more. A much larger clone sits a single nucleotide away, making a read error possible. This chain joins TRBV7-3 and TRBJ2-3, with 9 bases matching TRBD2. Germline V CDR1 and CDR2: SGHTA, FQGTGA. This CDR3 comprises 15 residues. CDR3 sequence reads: CASSPSGTTTDMQYF. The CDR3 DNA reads TGTGCCAGCAGCCCTAGCGGGACTACCACAGATATGCAGTATTTT.

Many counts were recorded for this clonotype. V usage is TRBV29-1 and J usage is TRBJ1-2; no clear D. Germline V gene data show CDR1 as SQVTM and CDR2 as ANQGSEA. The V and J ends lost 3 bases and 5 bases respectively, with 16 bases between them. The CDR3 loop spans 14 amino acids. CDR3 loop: CSVDLKDGRYGYTF. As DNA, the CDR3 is TGCAGCGTTGATTTAAAGGACGGGAGATATGGCTACACCTTC.

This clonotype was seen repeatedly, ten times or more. Here the CDR3 DNA reads TGTGCCAGCAGCGTAGCTCCCGCAGGAGCTGAAGCTTTCTTT. Amino acid sequence: CASSVAPAGAEAFF. The J gene is TRBJ1-1, the V gene TRBV9; D unclear. The CDR3 has 14 residues. Germline V gene sequence: CDR1 SGDLS, CDR2 YYNGEE. V was cut by 0 bases and J by 6 bases, with 12 bases left in between.

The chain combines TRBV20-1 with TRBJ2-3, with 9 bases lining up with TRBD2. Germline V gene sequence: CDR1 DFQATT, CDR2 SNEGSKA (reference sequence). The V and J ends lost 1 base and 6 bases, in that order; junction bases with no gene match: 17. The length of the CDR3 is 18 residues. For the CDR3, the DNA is TGCAGTGCTAGAGGCCCCTTCAGTCTCGCGGGAGGGCCGGATACGCAGTATTTT. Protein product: CSARGPFSLAGGPDTQYF.

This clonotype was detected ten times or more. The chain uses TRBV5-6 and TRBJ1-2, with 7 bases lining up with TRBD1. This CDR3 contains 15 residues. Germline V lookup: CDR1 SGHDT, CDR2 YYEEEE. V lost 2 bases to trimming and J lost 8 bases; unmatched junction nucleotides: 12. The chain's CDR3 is CASSFILRTGSGYTF. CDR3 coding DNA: TGTGCCAGCAGCTTCATCCTTCGGACAGGCTCAGGCTACACCTTC.

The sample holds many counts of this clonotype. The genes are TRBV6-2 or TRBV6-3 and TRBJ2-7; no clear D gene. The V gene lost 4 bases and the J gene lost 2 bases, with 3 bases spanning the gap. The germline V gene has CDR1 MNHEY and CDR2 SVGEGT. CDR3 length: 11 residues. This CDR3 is CASSSPYEQYF. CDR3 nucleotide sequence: TGTGCCAGCAGTTCACCCTACGAGCAGTACTTC.

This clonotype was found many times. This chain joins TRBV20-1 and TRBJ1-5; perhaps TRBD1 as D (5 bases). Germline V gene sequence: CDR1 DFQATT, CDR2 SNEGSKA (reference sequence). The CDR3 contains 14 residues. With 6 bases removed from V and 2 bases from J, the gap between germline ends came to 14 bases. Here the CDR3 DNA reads TGCAGTGCAACCCCAGGGTACGGCAATCAGCCCCAGCATTTT. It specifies CSATPGYGNQPQHF.

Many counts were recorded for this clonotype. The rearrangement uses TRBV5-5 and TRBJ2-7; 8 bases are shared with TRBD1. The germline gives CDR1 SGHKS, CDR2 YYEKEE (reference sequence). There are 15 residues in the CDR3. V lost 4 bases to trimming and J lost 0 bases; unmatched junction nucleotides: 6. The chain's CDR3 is CASSGQGASSYEQYF. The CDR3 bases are TGTGCCAGCAGCGGGCAGGGGGCTAGCTCCTACGAGCAGTACTTC.

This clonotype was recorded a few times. The DNA for the CDR3 is TGTGCCAGCAGCTCCCGGGACCCTCAAGTAGATACGCAGTATTTT. As protein: CASSSRDPQVDTQYF. The chain employs TRBV7-6 and TRBJ2-3; the D gene could be TRBD1 or TRBD2 (5 bases each). Trimming shortened V by 4 bases and J by 5 bases, and 16 bases separated the two germline ends. The CDR3 length is 15 residues. Germline assignment: CDR1 SGHVS and CDR2 FNYEAQ. Based on the CDR3 plus reference TRBV7-6 and TRBJ2-3, the full variable domain is GAGVSQSPRYKVTKRGQDVALRCDPISGHVSLYWYRQALGQGPEFLTYFNYEAQQDKSGLPNDRFSAERPEGSISTLTIQRTEQRDSAMYRCASSSRDPQVDTQYFGPGTRLTVL.

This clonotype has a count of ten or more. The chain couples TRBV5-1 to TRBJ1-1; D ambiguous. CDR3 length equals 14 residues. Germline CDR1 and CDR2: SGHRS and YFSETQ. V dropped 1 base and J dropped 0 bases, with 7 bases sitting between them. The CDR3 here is CASSLQVMNTEAFF. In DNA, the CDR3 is TGCGCCAGCAGCTTGCAGGTGATGAACACTGAAGCTTTCTTT. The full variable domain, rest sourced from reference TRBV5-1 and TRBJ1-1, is KAGVTQTPRYLIKTRGQQVTLSCSPISGHRSVSWYQQTPGQGLQFLFEYFSETQRNKGNFPGRFSGRQFSNSRSEMNVSTLELGDSALYLCASSLQVMNTEAFFGQGTRLTVV.

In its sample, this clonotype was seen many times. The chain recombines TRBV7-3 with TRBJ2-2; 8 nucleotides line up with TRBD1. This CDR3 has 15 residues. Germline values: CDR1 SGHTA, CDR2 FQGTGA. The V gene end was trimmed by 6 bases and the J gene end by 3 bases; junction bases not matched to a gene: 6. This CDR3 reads CASSPGQAYTGELFF. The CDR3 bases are TGTGCCAGCAGTCCGGGACAGGCTTACACCGGGGAGCTGTTTTTT.

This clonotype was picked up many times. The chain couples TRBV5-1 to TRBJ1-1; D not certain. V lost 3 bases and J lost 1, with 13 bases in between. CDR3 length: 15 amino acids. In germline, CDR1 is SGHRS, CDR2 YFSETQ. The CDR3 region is CASSSLGPGNTEAFF. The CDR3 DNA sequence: TGCGCCAGCAGCTCCTTAGGGCCTGGGAACACTGAAGCTTTCTTT.

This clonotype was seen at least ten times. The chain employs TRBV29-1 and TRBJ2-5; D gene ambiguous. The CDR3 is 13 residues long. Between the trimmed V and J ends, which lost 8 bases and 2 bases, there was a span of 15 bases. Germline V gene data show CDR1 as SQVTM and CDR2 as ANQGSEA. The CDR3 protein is CSILPAGQETQYF. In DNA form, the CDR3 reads TGCAGCATCCTTCCGGCAGGACAAGAGACCCAGTACTTC.

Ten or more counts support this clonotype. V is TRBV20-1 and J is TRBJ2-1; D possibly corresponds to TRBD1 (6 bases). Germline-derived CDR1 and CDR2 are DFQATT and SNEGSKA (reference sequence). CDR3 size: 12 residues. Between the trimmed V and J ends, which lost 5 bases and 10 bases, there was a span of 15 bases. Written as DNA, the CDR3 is TGCAGTGCTCAAGCAGGGGTATACGAGCAGTTCTTC. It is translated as CSAQAGVYEQFF.

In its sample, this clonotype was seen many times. CDR3 region: CASRGLTQETQYF. DNA of the CDR3: TGTGCCAGCAGGGGACTCACCCAAGAGACCCAGTACTTC. V and J are TRBV12-3 or TRBV12-4 and TRBJ2-5, with D possibly TRBD2 on 6 matching bases. V shed 6 bases and J shed 1 base, with 9 bases lying between them. The CDR3 covers 13 residues.

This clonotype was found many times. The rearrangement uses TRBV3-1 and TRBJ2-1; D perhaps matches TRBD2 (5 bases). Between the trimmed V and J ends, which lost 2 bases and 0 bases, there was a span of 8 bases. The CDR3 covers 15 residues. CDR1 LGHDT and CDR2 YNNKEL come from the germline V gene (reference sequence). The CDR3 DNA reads TGTGCCAGCAGCCAATGGACTGGCTCCTACAATGAGCAGTTCTTC. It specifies CASSQWTGSYNEQFF.

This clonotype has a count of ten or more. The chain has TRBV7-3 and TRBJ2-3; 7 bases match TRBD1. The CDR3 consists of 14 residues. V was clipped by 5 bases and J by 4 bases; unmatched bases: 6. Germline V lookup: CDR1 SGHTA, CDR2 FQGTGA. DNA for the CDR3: TGTGCCAGCAGCATACAGGGGAAGGCAGATACGCAGTATTTT. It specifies CASSIQGKADTQYF.

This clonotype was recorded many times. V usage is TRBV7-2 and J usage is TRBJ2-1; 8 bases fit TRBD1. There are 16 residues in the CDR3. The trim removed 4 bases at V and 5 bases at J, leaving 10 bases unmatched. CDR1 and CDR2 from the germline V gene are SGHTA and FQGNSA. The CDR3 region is CASSSPEGQVHNEQFF. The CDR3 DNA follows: TGTGCCAGCAGCTCACCTGAGGGACAGGTCCACAATGAGCAGTTCTTC.

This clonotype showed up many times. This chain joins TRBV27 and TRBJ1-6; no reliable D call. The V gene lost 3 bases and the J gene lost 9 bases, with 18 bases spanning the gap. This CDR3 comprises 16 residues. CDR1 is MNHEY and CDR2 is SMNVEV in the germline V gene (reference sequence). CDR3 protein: CASSFSGPARGSPLHF. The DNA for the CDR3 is TGTGCCAGCAGTTTTTCTGGGCCCGCTCGGGGTTCACCCCTCCACTTT.

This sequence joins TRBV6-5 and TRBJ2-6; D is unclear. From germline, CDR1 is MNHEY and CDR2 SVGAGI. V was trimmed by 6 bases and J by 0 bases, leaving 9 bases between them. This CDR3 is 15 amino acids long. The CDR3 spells CASSRLSSGANVLTF. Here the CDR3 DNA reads TGTGCCAGCAGCCGCCTGAGCTCTGGGGCCAACGTCCTGACTTTC.

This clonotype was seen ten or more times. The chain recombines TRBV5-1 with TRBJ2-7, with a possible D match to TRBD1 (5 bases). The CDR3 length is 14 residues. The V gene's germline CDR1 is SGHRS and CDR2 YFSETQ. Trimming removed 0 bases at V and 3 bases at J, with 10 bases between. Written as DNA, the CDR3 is TGCGCCAGCAGCTTGGCGGCAGGGAACTACGAGCAGTACTTC. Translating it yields CASSLAAGNYEQYF.

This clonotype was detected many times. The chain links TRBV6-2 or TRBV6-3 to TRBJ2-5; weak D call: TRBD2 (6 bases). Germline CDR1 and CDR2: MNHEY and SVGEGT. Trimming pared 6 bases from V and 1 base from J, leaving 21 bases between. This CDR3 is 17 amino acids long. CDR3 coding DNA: TGTGCCAGCAGAACTGGGGCCTGGACTAACAGCCAAGAGACCCAGTACTTC. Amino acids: CASRTGAWTNSQETQYF.

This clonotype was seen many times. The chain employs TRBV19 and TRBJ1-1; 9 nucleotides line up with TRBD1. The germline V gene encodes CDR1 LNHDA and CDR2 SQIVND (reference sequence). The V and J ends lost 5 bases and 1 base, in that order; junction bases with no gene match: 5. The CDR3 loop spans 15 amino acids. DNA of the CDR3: TGTGCCAGTAGTGGAGGGACAGGGCGGAACACTGAAGCTTTCTTT. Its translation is CASSGGTGRNTEAFF.

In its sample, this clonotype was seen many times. CDR3 in amino acids: CASSESGTGGHEQYF. CDR3 bases: TGTGCCAGCAGTGAGTCCGGGACAGGGGGCCACGAGCAGTACTTC. The chain links TRBV6-4 to TRBJ2-7; 12 nucleotides agree with TRBD1. V lost 3 bases, J lost 5 bases, and 5 bases stayed unmatched. The germline V gene encodes CDR1 MRHNA and CDR2 SNTAGT. The CDR3 has 15 amino acids.

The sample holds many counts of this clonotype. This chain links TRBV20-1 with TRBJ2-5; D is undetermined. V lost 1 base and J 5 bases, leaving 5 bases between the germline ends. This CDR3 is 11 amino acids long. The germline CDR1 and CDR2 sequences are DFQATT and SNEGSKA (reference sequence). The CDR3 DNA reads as TGCAGTGCTAGAGCCAGGGAGACCCAGTACTTC. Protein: CSARARETQYF.

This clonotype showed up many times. CDR3 in DNA: TGCGCCAGCAGCTTGAGTGGCGGGAGGACCTACGAGCAGTACTTC. Protein sequence: CASSLSGGRTYEQYF. The chain carries TRBV5-1 and TRBJ2-7; 8 bases are shared with TRBD2. In germline, CDR1 is SGHRS, CDR2 YFSETQ. The V segment lost 1 base and the J segment 2 bases; nucleotides outside the gene matches: 5. The CDR3 is made up of 15 amino acids.

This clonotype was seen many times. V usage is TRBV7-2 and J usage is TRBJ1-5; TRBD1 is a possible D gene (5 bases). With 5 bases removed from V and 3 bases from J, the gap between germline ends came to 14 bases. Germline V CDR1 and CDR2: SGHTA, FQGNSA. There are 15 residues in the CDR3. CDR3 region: CASSLDGGTNQPQHF. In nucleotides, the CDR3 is TGTGCCAGCAGCCTGGACGGGGGGACCAATCAGCCCCAGCATTTT.